The 8 T cell receptor beta chains below were found in one sample sequenced in a study of blood T cell repertoires in COVID-19. The repertoire was sequenced with immunoSEQ multiplex PCR; TCRdb's copy has only in-frame clones and lacks some. Found here are roughly 250,000 clones, about four fifths of them singletons; the top ten hold roughly 9.6%. The sequencing input was peripheral blood. These receptors were obtained from a woman of 80 years or more with acute or convalescent COVID-19.

The chain uses TRBV27 and TRBJ1-2; the match to TRBD1 covers 9 bases. In germline, CDR1 is MNHEY, CDR2 SMNVEV (reference sequence). CDR3 length: 15 residues. The J segment lost 0 bases and the V segment lost 4 bases, leaving 3 bases of the junction unmatched. CDR3 loop: CASSWDRDANYGYTF. The CDR3 region has the DNA TGTGCCAGCAGTTGGGACAGGGACGCTAACTATGGCTACACCTTC.

The V call is TRBV12-3 or TRBV12-4, the J call TRBJ1-2; 8 bases agree with TRBD1. This CDR3 contains 13 residues. V dropped 6 bases and J dropped 6; count of bases not matched to a gene: 6. This chain's CDR3 is CASSLGQGNGYTF. The CDR3 coding sequence is TGTGCCAGCAGCCTTGGACAGGGAAATGGCTACACCTTC.

The chain is built from TRBV28 and TRBJ2-7; D is perhaps TRBD1 (6 bases). The CDR3 loop spans 15 amino acids. Germline CDR1 reads MDHEN; CDR2 reads SYDVKM. V was shortened by 2 bases and J by 0 bases, with 11 bases between the two germline ends. The CDR3 is CASSLRDTPSYEQYF. Written as DNA, the CDR3 is TGTGCCAGCAGTTTAAGGGACACCCCCTCCTACGAGCAGTACTTC.

The gene calls are TRBV28 and TRBJ1-2; unclear D gene. Germline CDR1 MDHEN, CDR2 SYDVKM. The CDR3 spans 13 residues. Between the trimmed V and J ends, which lost 11 bases and 0 bases, there was a span of 13 bases. The CDR3 DNA reads as TGTGCCGTTAGGTGGCAGGCTAACTATGGCTACACCTTC. Translating it yields CAVRWQANYGYTF.

The chain links TRBV5-6 to TRBJ2-1, with D maybe TRBD2 (6 bases). The V end lost 4 bases, the J end lost 3 bases, and 20 bases lay between the germline ends. CDR3 length: 17 residues. CDR1 and CDR2 (germline): SGHDT, YYEEEE. The CDR3 coding sequence is TGTGCCAGCAGCCGAGGGACTGGCCGAAGAAGCTACAATGAGCAGTTCTTC. Amino acid sequence: CASSRGTGRRSYNEQFF.

This clone has only one observation. The J gene is TRBJ2-4, the V gene TRBV27; D is possibly TRBD1 (6 bases). The CDR3 covers 14 residues. Germline CDR1 reads MNHEY; CDR2 reads SMNVEV (reference sequence). Trimming shortened V by 6 bases and J by 6 bases, and 15 bases separated the two germline ends. The CDR3 region has the DNA TGTGCCAGCAGCCTACAGGGTAGTGGAAACATTCAGTACTTC. Translated, it gives CASSLQGSGNIQYF.

This rearrangement joins TRBV16 to TRBJ1-1; unclear D gene. The germline V and J ends were trimmed by 1 base and 4 bases, with 10 bases remaining between them. The CDR3 runs to 14 residues. Per the germline V gene, CDR1 is KGHSY and CDR2 is FQNENV. CDR3 bases: TGTGCCAGCAGCCAATTTGGCTCTGGCACTGAAGCTTTCTTT. Translation gives CASSQFGSGTEAFF.

The J gene is TRBJ1-3, the V gene TRBV15; 8 bases map to TRBD1. CDR3 length equals 16 residues. CDR1 and CDR2 (germline): LNHNV, YYDKDF (reference sequence). V shed 0 bases, J shed 3 bases, and the junction held 4 bases outside the gene matches. The CDR3 DNA follows: TGTGCCACCAGCAGAGATCAGGGGGCGGGTGGAAACACCATATATTTT. Residues: CATSRDQGAGGNTIYF.